One and the same sample provided the 4 T cell receptor beta chains below, sequenced in a study of T cells in Graves' hyperthyroidism and ophthalmopathy. The TCR beta CDR3 regions underwent amplification using RNA transcripts as the source. First-round RT-PCR targeting the TCR CDR3 was performed with the HTBI primer set. MiXCR, applied by TCRdb to the multiplex PCR reads, yields one record per CDR3 protein. The repertoire includes about 740,000 distinct CDR3 sequences, around 13% of them detected once, and roughly 10% sits in the top ten. The sequenced material came from blood. The receptors here all came from a young woman with Graves' hyperthyroidism.

This clonotype was observed at least ten times. V gene TRBV6-1 combines with J gene TRBJ2-7; a weak D match, TRBD2 (6 bases). Trimming pared 4 bases from V and 2 bases from J, leaving 18 bases between. CDR3 length: 16 residues. CDR1 is MNHNS and CDR2 is SASEGT in the germline V gene. The CDR3 coding sequence is TGTGCCAGCAGTGGTGGGACTCCAGGCGGCCCCTACGAGCAGTACTTC. Encoded protein: CASSGGTPGGPYEQYF.

At least ten counts were recorded for this clonotype. The chain employs TRBV5-1 and TRBJ1-2; D remains ambiguous. With 3 bases removed from V and 5 bases from J, the gap between germline ends came to 11 bases. The CDR3 contains 13 residues. Germline V lookup: CDR1 SGHRS, CDR2 YFSETQ. This chain's CDR3 is CASSSEGTYGYTF. Here the CDR3 DNA reads TGCGCCAGCAGCTCGGAAGGAACATATGGCTACACCTTC.

This clonotype was detected many times. Written as DNA, the CDR3 is TGTGCCAGCTCACCCAAGCAGGATTCCTACAATGAGCAGTTCTTC. This gives the protein CASSPKQDSYNEQFF. The chain combines TRBV18 with TRBJ2-1; D not resolved. Germline values: CDR1 KGHSH, CDR2 LQKENI. Between the trimmed V and J ends, which lost 3 bases and 1 base, there was a span of 10 bases. The CDR3 consists of 15 residues.

The chain links TRBV29-1 to TRBJ2-1; 8 bases are shared with TRBD1. The CDR3 length is 16 residues. Per germline, CDR1 SQVTM and CDR2 ANQGSEA. The trim removed 0 bases at V and 4 bases at J, leaving 8 bases unmatched. The CDR3 bases are TGCAGCGTTGAAGATTGGGGGGACAGGAGTTACAATGAGCAGTTCTTC. It is translated as CSVEDWGDRSYNEQFF.